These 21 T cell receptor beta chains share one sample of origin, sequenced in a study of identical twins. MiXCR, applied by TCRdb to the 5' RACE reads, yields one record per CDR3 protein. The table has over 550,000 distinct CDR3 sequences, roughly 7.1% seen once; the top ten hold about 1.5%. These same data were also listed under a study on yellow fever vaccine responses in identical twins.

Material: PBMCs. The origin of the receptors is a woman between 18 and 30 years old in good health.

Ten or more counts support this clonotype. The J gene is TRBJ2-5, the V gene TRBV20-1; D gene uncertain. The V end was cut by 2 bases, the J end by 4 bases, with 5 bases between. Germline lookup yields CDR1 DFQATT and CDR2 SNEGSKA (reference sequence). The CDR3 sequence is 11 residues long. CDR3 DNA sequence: TGCAGTGCTAGAACCCGAGAGACCCAGTACTTC. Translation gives CSARTRETQYF.

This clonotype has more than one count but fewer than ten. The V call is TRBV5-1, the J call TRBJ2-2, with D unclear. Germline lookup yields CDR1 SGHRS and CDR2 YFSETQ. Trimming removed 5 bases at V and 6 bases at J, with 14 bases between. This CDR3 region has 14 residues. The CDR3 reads CASRGARLAGELFF. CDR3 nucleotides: TGCGCCAGCAGGGGCGCCCGGTTAGCCGGGGAGCTGTTTTTT.

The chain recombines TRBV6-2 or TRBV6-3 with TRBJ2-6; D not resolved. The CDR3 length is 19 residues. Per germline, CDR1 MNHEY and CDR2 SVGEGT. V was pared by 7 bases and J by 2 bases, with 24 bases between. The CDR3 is CASTRRPALPLTGANVLTF. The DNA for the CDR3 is TGTGCCAGCACTCGTCGGCCAGCATTGCCCCTCACTGGGGCCAACGTCCTGACTTTC.

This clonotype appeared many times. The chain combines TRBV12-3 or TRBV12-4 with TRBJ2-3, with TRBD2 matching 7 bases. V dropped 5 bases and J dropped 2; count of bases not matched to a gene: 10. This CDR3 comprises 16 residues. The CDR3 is CASSPRGVTLTDTQYF. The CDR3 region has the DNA TGTGCCAGCAGTCCCCGGGGGGTGACCCTCACAGATACGCAGTATTTT.

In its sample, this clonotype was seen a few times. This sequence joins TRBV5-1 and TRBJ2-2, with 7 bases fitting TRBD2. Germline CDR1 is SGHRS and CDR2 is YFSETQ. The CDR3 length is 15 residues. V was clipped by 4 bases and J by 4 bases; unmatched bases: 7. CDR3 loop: CASSLETSLTGELFF. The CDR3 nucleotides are TGCGCCAGCAGCCTGGAGACTAGCCTCACCGGGGAGCTGTTTTTT. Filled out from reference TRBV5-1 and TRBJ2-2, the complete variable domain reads KAGVTQTPRYLIKTRGQQVTLSCSPISGHRSVSWYQQTPGQGLQFLFEYFSETQRNKGNFPGRFSGRQFSNSRSEMNVSTLELGDSALYLCASSLETSLTGELFFGEGSRLTVL.

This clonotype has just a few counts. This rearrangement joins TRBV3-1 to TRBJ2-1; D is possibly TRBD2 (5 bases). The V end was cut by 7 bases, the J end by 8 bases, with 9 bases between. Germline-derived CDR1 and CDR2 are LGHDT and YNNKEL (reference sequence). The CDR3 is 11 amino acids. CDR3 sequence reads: CASTGSDEQFF. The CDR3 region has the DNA TGTGCCAGCACTGGGAGTGATGAGCAGTTCTTC.

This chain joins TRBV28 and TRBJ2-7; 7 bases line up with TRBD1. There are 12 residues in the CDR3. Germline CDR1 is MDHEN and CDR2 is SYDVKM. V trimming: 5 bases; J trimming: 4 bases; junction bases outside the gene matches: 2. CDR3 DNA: TGTGCCAGCAGTGGACAGGTTTACGAGCAGTACGTC. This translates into CASSGQVYEQYV.

The CDR3 DNA is TGTGCCAGCAGTTACTCGTTCGGGGGAGAGACCCAGTACTTC. Encoded protein: CASSYSFGGETQYF. The chain combines TRBV6-5 with TRBJ2-5; D is perhaps TRBD2 (6 bases). Germline CDR1 is MNHEY and CDR2 is SVGAGI. This CDR3 has 14 amino acids. Trimming cost V 0 bases and J 4 bases, with 9 bases left between them.

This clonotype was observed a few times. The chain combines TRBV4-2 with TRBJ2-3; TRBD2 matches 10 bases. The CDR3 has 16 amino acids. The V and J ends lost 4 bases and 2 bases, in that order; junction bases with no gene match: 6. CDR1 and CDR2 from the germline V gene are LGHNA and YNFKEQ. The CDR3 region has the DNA TGTGCCAGCAGCCGAGTAGGACTAGCGGACACAGATACGCAGTATTTT. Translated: CASSRVGLADTDTQYF.

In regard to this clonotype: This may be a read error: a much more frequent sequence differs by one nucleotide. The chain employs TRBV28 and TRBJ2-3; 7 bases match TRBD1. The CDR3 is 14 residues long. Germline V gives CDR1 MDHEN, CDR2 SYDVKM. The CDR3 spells CASSQTAGTDAQYF. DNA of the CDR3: TGTGCCAGCTCGCAAACGGCAGGGACAGATGCGCAGTATTTT. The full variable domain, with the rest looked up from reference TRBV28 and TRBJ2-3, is DVKVTQSSRYLVKRTGEKVFLECVQDMDHENMFWYRQDPGLGLRLIYFSYDVKMKEKGDIPEGYSVSREKKERFSLILESASTNQTSMYLCASSQTAGTDAQYFGPGTRLTVL.

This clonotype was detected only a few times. The CDR3 region has the DNA TGTGCCATCAGTGGCTTTGGGGGGAACACTGAAGCTTTCTTT. This encodes CAISGFGGNTEAFF. J is TRBJ1-1 and V is TRBV10-3, with D perhaps TRBD1 (5 bases). In germline, CDR1 is ENHRY, CDR2 SYGVKD. The CDR3 contains 14 residues. V was pared by 4 bases and J by 1 base, with 10 bases between.

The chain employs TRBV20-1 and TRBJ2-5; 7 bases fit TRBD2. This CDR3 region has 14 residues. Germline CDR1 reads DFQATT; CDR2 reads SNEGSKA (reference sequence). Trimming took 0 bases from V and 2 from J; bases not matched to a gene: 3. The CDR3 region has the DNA TGCAGTGCTAGAGATCCCGGGAGGCAAGAGACCCAGTACTTC. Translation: CSARDPGRQETQYF.

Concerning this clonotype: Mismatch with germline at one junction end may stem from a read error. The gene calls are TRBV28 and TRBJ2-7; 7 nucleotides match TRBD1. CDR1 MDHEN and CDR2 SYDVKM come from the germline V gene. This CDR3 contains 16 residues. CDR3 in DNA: TGTGCCAGCAGTTTTCCGCAAAGACAGGGCTCCGACGAGCAGTACTTC. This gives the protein CASSFPQRQGSDEQYF. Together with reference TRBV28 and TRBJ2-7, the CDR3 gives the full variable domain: DVKVTQSSRYLVKRTGEKVFLECVQDMDHENMFWYRQDPGLGLRLIYFSYDVKMKEKGDIPEGYSVSREKKERFSLILESASTNQTSMYLCASSFPQRQGSDEQYFGPGTRLTVT.

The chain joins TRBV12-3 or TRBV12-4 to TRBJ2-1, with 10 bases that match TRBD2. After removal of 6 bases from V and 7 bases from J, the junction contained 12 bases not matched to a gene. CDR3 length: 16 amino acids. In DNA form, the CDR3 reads TGTGCCAGCAGCCCCATTCTAGCGGGGGCAAAGAATGAGCAGTTCTTC. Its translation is CASSPILAGAKNEQFF.

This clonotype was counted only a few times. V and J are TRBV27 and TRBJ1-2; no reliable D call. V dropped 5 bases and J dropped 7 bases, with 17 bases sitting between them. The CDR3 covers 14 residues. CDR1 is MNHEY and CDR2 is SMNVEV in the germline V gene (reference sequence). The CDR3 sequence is CASSPGSVLGGYTF. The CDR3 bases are TGTGCCAGCAGTCCGGGATCGGTGCTAGGTGGCTACACCTTC.

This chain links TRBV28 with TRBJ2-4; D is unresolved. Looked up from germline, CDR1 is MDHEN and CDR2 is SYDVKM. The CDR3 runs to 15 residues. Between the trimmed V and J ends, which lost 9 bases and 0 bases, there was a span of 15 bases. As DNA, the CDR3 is TGTGCCAGTTTGACAAGAAAAGTAGCCAAAAACATTCAGTACTTC. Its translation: CASLTRKVAKNIQYF. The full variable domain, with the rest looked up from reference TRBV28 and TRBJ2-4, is DVKVTQSSRYLVKRTGEKVFLECVQDMDHENMFWYRQDPGLGLRLIYFSYDVKMKEKGDIPEGYSVSREKKERFSLILESASTNQTSMYLCASLTRKVAKNIQYFGAGTRLSVL.

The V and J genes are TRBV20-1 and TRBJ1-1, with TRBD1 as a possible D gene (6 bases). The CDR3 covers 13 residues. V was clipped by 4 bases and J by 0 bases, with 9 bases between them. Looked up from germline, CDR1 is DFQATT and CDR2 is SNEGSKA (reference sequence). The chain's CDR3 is CSATDRMNTEAFF. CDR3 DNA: TGCAGTGCTACGGACAGAATGAACACTGAAGCTTTCTTT.

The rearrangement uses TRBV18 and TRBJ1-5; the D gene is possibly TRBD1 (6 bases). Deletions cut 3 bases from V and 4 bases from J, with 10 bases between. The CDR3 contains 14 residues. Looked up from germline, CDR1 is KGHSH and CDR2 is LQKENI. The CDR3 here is CASSPTGPNQPQHF. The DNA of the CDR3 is TGTGCCAGCTCACCGACAGGACCAAATCAGCCCCAGCATTTT.

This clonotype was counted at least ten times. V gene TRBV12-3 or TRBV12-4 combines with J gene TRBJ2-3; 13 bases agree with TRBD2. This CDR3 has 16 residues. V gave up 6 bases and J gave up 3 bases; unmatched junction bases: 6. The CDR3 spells CASSTRTSGSTDTQYF. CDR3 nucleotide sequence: TGTGCCAGCAGCACGAGGACTAGCGGGAGTACAGATACGCAGTATTTT.

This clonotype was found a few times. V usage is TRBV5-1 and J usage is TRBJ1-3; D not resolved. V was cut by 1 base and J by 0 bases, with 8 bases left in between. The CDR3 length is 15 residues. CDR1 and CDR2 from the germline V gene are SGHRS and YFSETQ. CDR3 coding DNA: TGCGCCAGCAGCTTGCCGAGGAACTCTGGAAACACCATATATTTT. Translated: CASSLPRNSGNTIYF.

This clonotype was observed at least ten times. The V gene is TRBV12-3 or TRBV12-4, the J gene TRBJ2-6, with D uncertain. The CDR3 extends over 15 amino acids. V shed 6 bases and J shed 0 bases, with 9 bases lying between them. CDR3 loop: CASSRRRSGANVLTF. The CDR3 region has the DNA TGTGCCAGCAGCAGACGGCGCTCTGGGGCCAACGTCCTGACTTTC.